Listed below are T cell receptor beta chains from one sample, sequenced in a study of neoadjuvant anti-PD-1 for oral cavity cancer. Produced via immunoSEQ multiplex PCR; TCRdb's table is partial and in-frame only. The table lists 40,000 or so clones, around 40% of them singletons. This specimen consisted of tumor tissue, obtained after nivolumab (anti-PD-1) treatment. All receptors come from a person between 35 and 79 years old with oral cavity squamous cell carcinoma. The CDR3 runs from the conserved cysteine through the conserved F or W. The order of the fields is V gene, J gene, D gene, clone size, CDR3 DNA, CDR3 protein. A D gene is named only where the DNA matches it firmly. The listing skips clone size in some rows; elsewhere it reads once, few, many or a size class.

TRBV4-1,TRBJ2-3,TRBD1,-,TGCGCCAGCAGCCACGGGGGACAGGGGCATAGCACAGATACGCAGTATTTT,CASSHGGQGHSTDTQYF
TRBV9,TRBJ2-3,-,once,TGTGCCAGCAGCGAGCGTACTAGCACAGATACGCAGTATTTT,CASSERTSTDTQYF
TRBV6-6,TRBJ1-5,-,-,TGTGCCAGCTGTTTAGGCACAGGCTATCAGCCCCAGCATTTT,CASCLGTGYQPQHF
TRBV18,TRBJ1-2,-,few,TGTGCCAGCTCACCGCCCTCCCGGCCCTACTATGGCTACACCTTC,CASSPPSRPYYGYTF
TRBV9,TRBJ1-2,TRBD1,-,TGTGCCAGCAGCACCCTCGGGACAGGGGGGTTTAACTATGGCTACACCTTC,CASSTLGTGGFNYGYTF
TRBV7-9,TRBJ1-2,-,few,TGTGCCAGCAGCTCCGAGGGGAGAGGGGAAGGCTACACCTTC,CASSSEGRGEGYTF
TRBV25-1,TRBJ2-2,-,-,TGTGCCAGCAGTGAAGGCGGGATCGGGGAGCTGTTTTTT,CASSEGGIGELFF
TRBV7-3,TRBJ1-1,-,few,TGTGCCAGCAGGGTACAGATGAACACTGAAGCTTTCTTT,CASRVQMNTEAFF
TRBV9,TRBJ1-5,TRBD1,-,TGTGCCAGCAGCGTAGGCCTCGAGACAGGGGGCCAGCCCCAGCATTTT,CASSVGLETGGQPQHF
TRBV19,TRBJ1-4,-,many,TGTGCCAGTAGTGCCCCGTTAGGCCGAAGTGAAAAACTGTTTTTT,CASSAPLGRSEKLFF
TRBV29-1,TRBJ1-4,-,-,TGCAGCGCCACTGGGCAGGGTGATAATGAAAAACTGTTTTTT,CSATGQGDNEKLFF
TRBV30,TRBJ2-5,-,medium-sized,TGTGCCTGGGAGTACGCCCAGACCCAGTACTTC,CAWEYAQTQYF
TRBV2,TRBJ2-7,TRBD2,-,TGTGCCAGCAGGGAACCCGGGACTAGCGGGATCTACGAGCAGTACTTC,CASREPGTSGIYEQYF
TRBV27,TRBJ2-1,TRBD2,few,TGTGCCAGCAAGTCAGGGAGGGATGAGCAGTTCTTC,CASKSGRDEQFF
TRBV10-3,TRBJ1-1,TRBD1,-,TGTGCCACCCTGACAGGGCTAGGGAACACTGAAGCTTTCTTT,CATLTGLGNTEAFF
TRBV30,TRBJ1-5,-,-,TGTGCCTGGAGACGGGGCCCTAATCAGCCCCAGCATTTT,CAWRRGPNQPQHF
TRBV28,TRBJ1-2,TRBD1,few,TGTGCCAGCAGTAGTGGGACAGCCCTCTATGGCTACACCTTC,CASSSGTALYGYTF
TRBV27,TRBJ2-1,TRBD1,-,TGTGCCAGCAGACTCGGAGGGACAGGGAGAGGCGATGAGCAGTTCTTC,CASRLGGTGRGDEQFF
TRBV27,TRBJ1-5,-,-,TGTGCCAGCAGTCGGACCCCTGATCAGCCCCAGCATTTT,CASSRTPDQPQHF
TRBV30,TRBJ1-4,TRBD1,-,TGTGCCTGGAGTGCGGTCGGGACAGGGGGTTCGACTGCGACTAATGAAAAACTGTTTTTT,CAWSAVGTGGSTATNEKLFF
TRBV29-1,TRBJ2-5,-,few,TGCAGCGGTGAAAAGGGGGGGGACCAAGAGACCCAGTACTTC,CSGEKGGDQETQYF
TRBV4-1,TRBJ2-1,-,-,TGCGCCAGCAGCCAAGAGGGCCGTAGCTCCTACAATGAGCAGTTCTTC,CASSQEGRSSYNEQFF
TRBV9,TRBJ2-1,-,-,TGTGCCAGCAGGGCCGGGGGTTTGGTGGAGGAATACAATGAGCAGTTCTTC,CASRAGGLVEEYNEQFF
TRBV7-9,TRBJ2-1,TRBD2,-,TGTGCCAGCAGTCCTAGCGGGCGTAGCTCCTACAATGAGCAGTTCTTC,CASSPSGRSSYNEQFF
TRBV6-5,TRBJ2-5,-,-,TGTGCCAGCAGTTACGGGCCTAGCGACCAAGAGACCCAGTACTTC,CASSYGPSDQETQYF
TRBV19,TRBJ2-1,-,few,TGTGCCAGTAGTATAGGGGGGTTGGACTACAATGAGCAGTTCTTC,CASSIGGLDYNEQFF
TRBV6-5,TRBJ2-3,-,-,TGTGCCAGCAGTTCCGAATCAGGGAGTCCAGATACGCAGTATTTT,CASSSESGSPDTQYF
TRBV28,TRBJ1-2,-,few,TGTGCCCGCGGGGGCGGGGGGACCTATGGCTACACCTTC,CARGGGGTYGYTF
TRBV19,TRBJ2-1,TRBD2,few,TGTGCCAGTAGTGGAAGGACTAGCGGGTCCTACAATGAGCAGTTCTTC,CASSGRTSGSYNEQFF
TRBV5-6,TRBJ1-2,-,-,TGTGCCAGCAGCTTCTCCCCCACCAGTGCTAACTATGGCTACACCTTC,CASSFSPTSANYGYTF
TRBV5-1,TRBJ1-1,TRBD1,many,TGCGCCAGCAGCGGAAGGGACAGGGTGAACACTGAAGCTTTCTTT,CASSGRDRVNTEAFF
TRBV11-2,TRBJ2-1,TRBD1,-,TGTGCCAGCAGCTTAACAGGGGGCGTTCAGTACAATGAGCAGTTCTTC,CASSLTGGVQYNEQFF
TRBV7-9,TRBJ1-1,TRBD1,-,TGTGCCAGCAGCTTAGCTGGAGGGGGCATTACTGAAGCTTTCTTT,CASSLAGGGITEAFF
TRBV18,TRBJ1-1,TRBD1,few,TGTGCCAGCTCACCACCGGCCAGGACAGGGGACACTGAAGCTTTCTTT,CASSPPARTGDTEAFF
TRBV6-6,TRBJ1-5,-,once,TGTGCCAGCAGTAAGCTTGGGGGCGGAGGCCAGCCCCAGCATTTT,CASSKLGGGGQPQHF
TRBV7-2,TRBJ2-7,-,few,TGTGCCAGCAGCTTAGTGTACGAGCAGTACTTC,CASSLVYEQYF
TRBV28,TRBJ2-6,-,many,TGTGCCAGCAGCACCCGGGCCAACGTCCTGACTTTC,CASSTRANVLTF
TRBV19,TRBJ1-2,-,-,TGTGCCAGTAGTATTATCACTTTCTATGGCTACACCTTC,CASSIITFYGYTF